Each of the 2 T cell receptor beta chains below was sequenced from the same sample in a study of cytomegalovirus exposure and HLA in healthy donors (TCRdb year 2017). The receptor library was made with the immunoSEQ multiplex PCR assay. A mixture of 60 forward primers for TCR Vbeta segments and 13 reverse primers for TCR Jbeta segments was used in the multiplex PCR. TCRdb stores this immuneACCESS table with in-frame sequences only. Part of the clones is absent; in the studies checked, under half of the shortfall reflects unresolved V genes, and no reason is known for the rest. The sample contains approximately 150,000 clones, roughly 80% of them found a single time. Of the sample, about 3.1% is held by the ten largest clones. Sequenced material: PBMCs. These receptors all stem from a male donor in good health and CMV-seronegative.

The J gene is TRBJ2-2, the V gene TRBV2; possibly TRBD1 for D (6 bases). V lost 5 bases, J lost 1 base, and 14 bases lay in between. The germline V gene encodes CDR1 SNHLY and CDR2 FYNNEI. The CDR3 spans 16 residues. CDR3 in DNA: TGTGCCAGCAGTCCCAAGACAGGACTGAACACCGGGGAGCTGTTTTTT. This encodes CASSPKTGLNTGELFF.

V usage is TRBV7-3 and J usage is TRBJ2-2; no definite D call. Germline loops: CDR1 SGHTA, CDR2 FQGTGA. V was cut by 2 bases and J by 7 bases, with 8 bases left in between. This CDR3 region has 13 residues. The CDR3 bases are TGTGCCAGCAGCTTAGCGGCAAGCGGGGAGCTGTTTTTT. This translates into CASSLAASGELFF.